This T cell receptor (beta chain) was retrieved from a study of identical twins. Germline lookup yields CDR1 LGHDT and CDR2 YNNKEL (reference sequence). CDR3 length: 16 amino acids. V lost 4 bases, J lost 0 bases, and 13 bases lay in between. TCRdb redid the calling of the 5' RACE reads with MiXCR, one entry per CDR3 protein. The sample comprises roughly 750,000 distinct CDR3 sequences, around 20% of which are singletons, and about 4.5% rests with the top ten. In addition, the sample was reused for a study of T cells expressing NK-cell markers.

The V call is TRBV3-1, the J call TRBJ1-3; possible D gene TRBD1, 6 bases. Sequencing was performed on PBMCs. The sequence was collected from a woman aged 18-29 years in good health. The CDR3 DNA reads TGTGCCAGCAGCCGCCTGACAGGAGGCTCTGGAAACACCATATATTTT. This translates into CASSRLTGGSGNTIYF.